This T cell receptor (beta chain) was found in a study of blood T cell repertoires in COVID-19. This clone appeared a single time. Germline V gives CDR1 SGHNT, CDR2 YYREEE (reference sequence). J lost 5 bases, V lost 4 bases, and 4 bases had no gene match. The CDR3 runs to 14 residues. Profiled with immunoSEQ multiplex PCR; TCRdb holds only in-frame clones, not every one. The sample holds 250,000 to 300,000 clones, over 75% seen once. This receptor was identified in a woman aged 70-85 years with COVID-19, enrolled during active disease. The sample consisted of peripheral blood. The gene calls are TRBV5-4 and TRBJ2-1; the match to TRBD2 covers 9 bases. CDR3 nucleotides: TGTGCCAGCAGCCCGACTAGCGGAGACAATGAGCAGTTCTTC. This gives the protein CASSPTSGDNEQFF.